The subject of this entry is one TCR beta chain. Antigen: not known. The entry originates in a study of PD-1 blockade in classical Hodgkin lymphoma. Notes on the study in general: Researchers reported that CD4+ TCR diversity, though not CD8+, rose significantly by C4D1. The authors excluded patients who started nivolumab under 1 year after ASCT. Diminished baseline TCR diversity has been reported in newly diagnosed patients relative to healthy donors.

Measured with immunoSEQ multiplex PCR; TCRdb has only the in-frame clones, and not every one. Among about 20,000 clones listed, about 80% were seen once. Time point indicated: cycle 4 day 1 (C4D1), after more than five weeks of nivolumab. All patients relapsed after autologous stem cell transplantation, and brentuximab vedotin exposure varied. Thawed PBMCs supplied CD8+ T cells via magnetic negative selection. Classifying best responses yielded complete response, partial response or progressive disease. The specimen comprised CD8+ T cells from blood, sampled before the fourth cycle of nivolumab. The sequence was collected from a human donor with classical Hodgkin lymphoma.

The CDR3 DNA follows: TGCGCCAGCAGCCAAGAAGGCAGCGCTACTAATGAAAAACTGTTTTTT. It yields the protein CASSQEGSATNEKLFF. The chain employs TRBV4-3 and TRBJ1-4; D gene ambiguous. Germline V gives CDR1 LGHNA, CDR2 YSLEER. V lost 0 bases and J lost 2, with 10 bases in between. This CDR3 comprises 16 residues.